Listed below are T cell receptor beta chains from one sample, sequenced in a study of OX40 agonist ivuxolimab in advanced cancers. TCRdb's table, derived via immunoSEQ multiplex PCR, lists solely in-frame clones and lacks some. Among about 20,000 clones listed, 90% to 95% were seen once. Sample: CD4+ or CD8+ T cells sorted from blood, taken in a trial of the OX40 agonist ivuxolimab. These receptors were taken from an adult with an advanced solid tumor such as melanoma, head and neck, liver or kidney cancer. The CDR3 runs from the conserved cysteine through the conserved F or W. Fields, in order: V gene, clone size, J gene, CDR3 protein. Size is omitted from some rows. Given values are once, few, many or a class for expanded clones.

>TRBV14|NA|TRBJ1-5
CASSQDVDRGNQPQHF
>TRBV21-1|NA|TRBJ1-5
CASSPQRAECQPQHF
>TRBV27|NA|TRBJ2-1
CASPKRTGAYNEQFF
>TRBV27|NA|TRBJ2-7
CASSGGLSYEQYF
>TRBV6-5|NA|TRBJ2-7
CASSYSTGYPYEQYF
>TRBV10-1|NA|TRBJ2-3
CASSELGLAGRLTDTQYF
>TRBV15|NA|TRBJ2-7
CATSRIAARNEQYF
>TRBV7-2|NA|TRBJ2-7
CASSQDAGGIYEQYF
>TRBV7-6|NA|TRBJ1-2
CASSLEGYGYTF
>TRBV10-2|NA|TRBJ2-3
CASGKGRVGRTDTQYF
>TRBV6-5|NA|TRBJ2-5
CASSGLAETQYF
>TRBV19|NA|TRBJ2-3
CATLRGDRSTDTQYF
>TRBV27|NA|TRBJ2-5
CASAREGGWGETQYF
>TRBV30|NA|TRBJ2-7
CACSESYEQYF
>TRBV2|NA|TRBJ2-5
CASSVMVETQYF
>TRBV7-9|NA|TRBJ1-4
CASSPPRNEKLFF
>TRBV18|NA|TRBJ2-1
CASSRSTGMYNEQFF
>TRBV11-2|once|TRBJ2-5
CASSGRGPQETQYF
>TRBV11-2|NA|TRBJ2-2
CASSFTPLPTGELFF
>TRBV5-4|NA|TRBJ2-2
CASSFRLAGGRNTGELFF
>TRBV9|NA|TRBJ1-1
CASSVAVGWGTEAFF
>TRBV27|NA|TRBJ2-5
CASSPRLVEAQETQYF
>TRBV7-9|NA|TRBJ2-7
CASSLGQGMYEQYF
>TRBV27|NA|TRBJ2-3
CASRPYRGGTDTQYF
>TRBV18|NA|TRBJ2-3
CASPVGDTQYF
>TRBV2|NA|TRBJ2-1
CASSIFAGGGNEQFF
>TRBV10-2|once|TRBJ2-7
CASSPQDGRYEQYF
>TRBV19|NA|TRBJ1-1
CASSMMQGGLTEAFF
>TRBV2|NA|TRBJ1-5
CASSGRFSNQPQHF
>TRBV11-2|NA|TRBJ2-1
CASSDGQGPYNEQFF
>TRBV11-2|NA|TRBJ1-4
CASSLGDRGYNEKLFF
>TRBV11-2|NA|TRBJ1-1
CASSLVPGNTEAFF
>TRBV6-1|NA|TRBJ1-6
CASRGEGLKSPLHF
>TRBV4-2|NA|TRBJ1-3
CASSQVWGAGNTIYF
>TRBV11-2|NA|TRBJ2-1
CASSFRGGSSYNEQFF
>TRBV6-1|NA|TRBJ1-2
CASSETGGNGYTF
>TRBV2|NA|TRBJ1-1
CASSEGWTEAFF
>TRBV11-2|once|TRBJ2-2
CASTSGQRNTGELFF
>TRBV7-2|NA|TRBJ1-2
CASSLGFGYVGYTF
>TRBV30|NA|TRBJ2-1
CAWSTGYNEQFF
>TRBV13|NA|TRBJ2-2
CASRPTGGNTGELFF
>TRBV4-1|NA|TRBJ1-1
CASRTTMNTEAFF
>TRBV6-6|NA|TRBJ2-6
CAARQGAGANVLTF